This TCR beta chain was recovered during a study of shared clonotypes between healthy human individuals (dated by TCRdb to about 2020). For context, the study as a whole: Three men and two women, aged 18 to 49 years, made up the cohort. For each donor, three plates each were used for CD4 naive and CD4 memory, two plates were used for CD8 naive, and one plate was used for CD8 memory. To estimate repertoire size and how much clonotypes are shared between individuals, the study performed deep sequencing of blood TCR repertoires from roughly five healthy adults. To increase sequencing depth and limit assay-specific biases, TCR repertoire library preparation and sequencing were carried out by different laboratories using diverse techniques. Between about 0.85 and 10 billion PBMCs per donor were obtained by leukapheresis. Overall study outcomes, separate from this receptor: Across a handful of donors, about 5.2% of naive CD4, roughly 3.5% of naive CD8, 2% to 2.5% of memory CD4, and approximately 0.42% of memory CD8 clonotypes were shared. Clonotypes shared by all four sorted-subset donors showed higher generation probabilities than non-shared clonotypes. Even with the large sequencing depth, rarefaction of the sorted-subset datasets indicated that sequencing was incomplete. The small number of donors limited the genetic and exposure-history diversity represented. Larger estimated clonotype richness was generally found for naive subsets than for memory subsets. Pairwise subsampling led to the expectation that sequencing depth would affect the degree of clonotype sharing among donors. Sampling was restricted to blood, and TCR repertoires in tissues likely differ from the TCR repertoires found in blood.

A word on this clone: Its antigen remains undetermined. Base quality data are lacking; no much larger clone is found one base away.

The donors were healthy, HIV-negative adults with no recently reported acute infections or vaccinations. Only Caucasian adults living in Nashville, Tennessee, USA were represented among the donors. CD4+ T cells were enriched by magnetic negative selection, after which naive cells were positively selected on CD45RA and the negative fraction was taken as the memory subset. Blood was collected by leukapheresis, and PBMCs were isolated by Ficoll-Histopaque density gradient centrifugation and then cryopreserved in liquid nitrogen vapor phase. Analytical flow cytometry was used to check the purity and quantity of each magnetically sorted T cell population. Each sorted fraction had its genomic DNA isolated and then quantified by UV absorbance on a Nanodrop 2000c. Using the deep immunoSEQ assay, TCR CDR3 regions were amplified from genomic DNA by multiplex PCR. Genomic DNA extracted from each cell subset was distributed evenly over all wells of several immunoSEQ 96-well plates, and each plate served as one replicate. For sorted subsets, each replicate PCR was loaded with 200 to 250 ng genomic DNA, equivalent to about 33,000 T cell genomes. Purified libraries were quantified with a Qubit 3.0 fluorometer, sized on a Bioanalyzer 2100, and re-quantified with the KAPA Library Quantification kit. Every immunoSEQ 96-well plate was sequenced on a separate single-read 150-cycle Illumina NextSeq 550 flow cell. The published analysis was carried out like this. The immunoSEQ output contained only junctional sequences without quality scores, so filtering could not match that applied to full-length reads. To assign V/J genes and CDR3, sequences were annotated against IMGT germline references using PyIR, a Python wrapper for IgBLAST v1.9. Reads with weak V/J assignments (E-value above 1e-6), missing CDR3, stop codons, out-of-frame junctions, or ambiguous translated residues were removed. V3J clonotypes were defined as sequences sharing an identical inferred V gene, J gene, and CDR3 amino acid sequence. Percentage overlap between repertoires was computed as shared unique clonotypes divided by the size of the smaller repertoire. Repertoire richness was assessed with RTK rarefaction, the Chao1 estimator, and Recon v2.1 estimates of unobserved clonotypes. Generation probabilities were computed with OLGA for all TCRbeta clonotypes obtained by the gDNA method from four donors. This is the immuneACCESS table as TCRdb keeps it, with only in-frame sequences that have V and J called. A part of the clones is gone; compared with another copy, unresolved V genes explain less than half, and the rest is unexplained. V and J calls and clone size are those listed in that table; D and trimming were worked out from the DNA. The sample records 1.5 million to 1.9 million clones, under 99% of which are singletons. The ten largest clones capture about 0.4% of the sample.

Clipping removes 6 bases from V and 0 bases from J, with 9 as the unmatched junction base count. From the cysteine up to the phenylalanine, the CDR3 has a length of 17 residues. Only the CDR3 part of the read is kept: 51 bases, read in frame from the first base. According to the germline V gene, CDR1 reads SGDLS and CDR2 reads YYNGEE. Material for sequencing was naive CD4+ T cells sorted from blood. The cell subset or site label on this specimen signifies: CD45RA+ positively selected. The source of this sequence is a man younger than 40 in good health. The chain is encoded by TRBV9 joined to TRBJ2-2, and 9 bases in between align with TRBD2. The nucleotide sequence reads TGTGCCAGCACGAAGGGGGGACTAGCAGCGAACACCGGGGAGCTGTTTTTT. The resulting protein is CASTKGGLAANTGELFF.